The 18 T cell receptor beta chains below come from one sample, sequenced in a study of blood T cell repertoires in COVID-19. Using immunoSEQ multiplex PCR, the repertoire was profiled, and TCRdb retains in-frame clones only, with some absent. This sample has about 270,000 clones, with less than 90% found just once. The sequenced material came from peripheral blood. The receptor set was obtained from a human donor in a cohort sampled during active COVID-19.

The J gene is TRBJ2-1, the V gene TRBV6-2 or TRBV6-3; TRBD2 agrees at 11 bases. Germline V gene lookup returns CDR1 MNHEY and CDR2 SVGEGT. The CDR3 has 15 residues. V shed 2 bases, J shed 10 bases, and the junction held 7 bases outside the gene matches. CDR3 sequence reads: CASSYLAGGLGEQFF. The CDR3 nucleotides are TGTGCCAGCAGTTACCTAGCGGGGGGTTTAGGAGAGCAGTTCTTC.

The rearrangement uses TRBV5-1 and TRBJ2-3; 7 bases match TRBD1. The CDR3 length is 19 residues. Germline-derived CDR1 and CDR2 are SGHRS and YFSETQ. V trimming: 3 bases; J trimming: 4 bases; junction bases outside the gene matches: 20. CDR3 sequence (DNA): TGCGCCAGCAGCTATTGGGCAGGGGGAGCGGCAAGGTCCTCAGATACGCAGTATTTT. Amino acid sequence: CASSYWAGGAARSSDTQYF.

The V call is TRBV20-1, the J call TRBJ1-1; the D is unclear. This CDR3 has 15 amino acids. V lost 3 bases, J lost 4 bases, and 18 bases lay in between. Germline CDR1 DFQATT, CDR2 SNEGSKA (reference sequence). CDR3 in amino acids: CSASREYLGGTEAFF. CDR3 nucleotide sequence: TGCAGTGCTAGTCGGGAGTATCTGGGCGGCACTGAAGCTTTCTTT.

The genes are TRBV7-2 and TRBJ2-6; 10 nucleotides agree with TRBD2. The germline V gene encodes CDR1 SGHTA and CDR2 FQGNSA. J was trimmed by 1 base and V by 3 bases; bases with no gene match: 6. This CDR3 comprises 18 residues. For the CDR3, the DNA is TGTGCCAGCAGCTTGGCAGCAGCGGGAGGGTCTGGGGCCAACGTCCTGACTTTC. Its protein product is CASSLAAAGGSGANVLTF.

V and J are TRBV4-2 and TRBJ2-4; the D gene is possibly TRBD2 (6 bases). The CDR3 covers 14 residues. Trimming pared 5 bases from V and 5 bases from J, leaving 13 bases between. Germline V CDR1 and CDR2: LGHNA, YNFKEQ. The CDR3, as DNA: TGTGCCAGCAGCGACGGCCCTAGCGAAAACATTCAGTACTTC. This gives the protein CASSDGPSENIQYF.

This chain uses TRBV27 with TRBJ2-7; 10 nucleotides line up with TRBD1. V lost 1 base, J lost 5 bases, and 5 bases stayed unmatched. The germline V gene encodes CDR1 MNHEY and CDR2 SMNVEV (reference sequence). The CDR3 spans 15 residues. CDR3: CASSLLGTGVHEQYF. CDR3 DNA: TGTGCCAGCAGTTTATTGGGGACAGGGGTCCACGAGCAGTACTTC.

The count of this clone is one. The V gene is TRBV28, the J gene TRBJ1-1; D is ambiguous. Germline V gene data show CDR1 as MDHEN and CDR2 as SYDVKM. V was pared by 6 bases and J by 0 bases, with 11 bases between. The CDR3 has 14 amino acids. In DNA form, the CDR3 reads TGTGCCAGCAGCCTGGTCCACTTGAACACTGAAGCTTTCTTT. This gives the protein CASSLVHLNTEAFF.

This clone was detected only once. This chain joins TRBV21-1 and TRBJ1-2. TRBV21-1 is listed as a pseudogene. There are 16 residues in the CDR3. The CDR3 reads CASSKARMGSGYGYTF. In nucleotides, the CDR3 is TGTGCCAGCAGCAAAGCCCGAATGGGGTCGGGGTATGGCTACACCTTC.

The CDR3 protein is CASSSQGAGGEQFF. CDR3 nucleotide sequence: TGTGCCAGCAGCTCGCAGGGGGCAGGAGGTGAGCAGTTCTTC. V usage is TRBV7-3 and J usage is TRBJ2-1; 8 bases match TRBD1. The CDR3 sequence is 14 residues long. V gave up 4 bases and J gave up 9 bases; unmatched junction bases: 8. Germline CDR1 and CDR2: SGHTA and FQGTGA.

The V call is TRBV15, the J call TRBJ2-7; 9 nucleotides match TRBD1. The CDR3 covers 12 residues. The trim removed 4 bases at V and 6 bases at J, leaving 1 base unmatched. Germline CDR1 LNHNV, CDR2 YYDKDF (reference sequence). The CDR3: CATSNRGREQYF. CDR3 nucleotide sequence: TGTGCCACCAGCAACAGGGGGCGCGAGCAGTACTTC.

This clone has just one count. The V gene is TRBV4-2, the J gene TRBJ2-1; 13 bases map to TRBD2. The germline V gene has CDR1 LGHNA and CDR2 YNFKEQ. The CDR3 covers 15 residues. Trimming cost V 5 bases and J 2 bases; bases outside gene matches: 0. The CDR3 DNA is TGTGCCAGCAGCGGGACTAGCGGGGCCTACAATGAGCAGTTCTTC. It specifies CASSGTSGAYNEQFF.

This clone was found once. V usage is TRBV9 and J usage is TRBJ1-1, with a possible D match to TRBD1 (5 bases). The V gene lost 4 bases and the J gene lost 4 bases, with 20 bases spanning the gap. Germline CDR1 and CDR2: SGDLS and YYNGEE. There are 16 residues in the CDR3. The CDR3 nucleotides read TGTGCCAGCAGCCGAACCCCCATGTTGGGGGGCACTGAAGCTTTCTTT. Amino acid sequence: CASSRTPMLGGTEAFF.

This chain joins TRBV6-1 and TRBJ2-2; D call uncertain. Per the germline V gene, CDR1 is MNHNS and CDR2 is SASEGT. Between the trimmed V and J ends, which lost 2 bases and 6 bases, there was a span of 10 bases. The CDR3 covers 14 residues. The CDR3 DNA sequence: TGTGCCAGCAGTGAAAGAAGGAGCTCCGGGGAGCTGTTTTTT. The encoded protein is CASSERRSSGELFF.

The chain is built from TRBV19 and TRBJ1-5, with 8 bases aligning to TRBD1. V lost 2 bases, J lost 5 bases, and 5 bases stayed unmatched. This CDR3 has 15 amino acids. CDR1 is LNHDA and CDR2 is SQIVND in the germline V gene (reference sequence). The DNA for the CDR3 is TGTGCCAGTAGTATAAATACAGGGGGGCATCAGCCCCAGCATTTT. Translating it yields CASSINTGGHQPQHF.

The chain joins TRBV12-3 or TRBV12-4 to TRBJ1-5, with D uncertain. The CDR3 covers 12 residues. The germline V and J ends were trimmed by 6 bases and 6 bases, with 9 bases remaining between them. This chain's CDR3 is CASSLIGQPQHF. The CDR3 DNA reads TGTGCCAGCAGCCTCATCGGTCAGCCCCAGCATTTT.

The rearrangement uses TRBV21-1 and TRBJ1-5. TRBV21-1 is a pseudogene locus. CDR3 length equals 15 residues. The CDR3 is CASSKVKGGIQPQHF. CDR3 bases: TGTGCCAGCAGCAAAGTGAAGGGGGGGATTCAGCCCCAGCATTTT.

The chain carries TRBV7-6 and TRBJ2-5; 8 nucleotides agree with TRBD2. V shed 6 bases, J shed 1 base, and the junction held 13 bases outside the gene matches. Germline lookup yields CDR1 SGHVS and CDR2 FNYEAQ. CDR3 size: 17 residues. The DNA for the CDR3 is TGTGCCAGCAGTTTTGATTTGACTAGCGTGCGCCAAGAGACCCAGTACTTC. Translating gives CASSFDLTSVRQETQYF.

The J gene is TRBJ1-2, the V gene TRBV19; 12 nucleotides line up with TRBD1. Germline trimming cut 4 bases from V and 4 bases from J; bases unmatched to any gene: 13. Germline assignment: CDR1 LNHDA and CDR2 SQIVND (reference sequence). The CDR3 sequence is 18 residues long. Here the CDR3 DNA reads TGTGCCAGTAGTAAAGATCCGGGACAGGGGGCGCGGGGCTATGGCTACACCTTC. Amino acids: CASSKDPGQGARGYGYTF.